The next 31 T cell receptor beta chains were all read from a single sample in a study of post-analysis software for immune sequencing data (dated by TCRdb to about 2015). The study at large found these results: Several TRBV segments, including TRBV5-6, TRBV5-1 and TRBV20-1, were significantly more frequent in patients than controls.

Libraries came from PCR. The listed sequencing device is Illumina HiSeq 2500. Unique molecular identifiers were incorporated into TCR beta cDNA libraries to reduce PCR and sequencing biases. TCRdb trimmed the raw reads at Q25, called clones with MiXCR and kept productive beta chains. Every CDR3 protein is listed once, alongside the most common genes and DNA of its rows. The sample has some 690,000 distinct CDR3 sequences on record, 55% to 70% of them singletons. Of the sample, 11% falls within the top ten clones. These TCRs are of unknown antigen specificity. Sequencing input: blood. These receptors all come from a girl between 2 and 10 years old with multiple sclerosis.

The CDR3 sequence: CASSSNSGANVLTF. The CDR3 DNA follows: TGTGCCAGCAGCTCTAACTCTGGGGCCAACGTCCTGACTTTC. J is TRBJ2-6 and V is TRBV12-3 or TRBV12-4; D unresolved. The CDR3 contains 14 residues. Trimming shortened V by 6 bases and J by 0 bases, and 6 bases separated the two germline ends.

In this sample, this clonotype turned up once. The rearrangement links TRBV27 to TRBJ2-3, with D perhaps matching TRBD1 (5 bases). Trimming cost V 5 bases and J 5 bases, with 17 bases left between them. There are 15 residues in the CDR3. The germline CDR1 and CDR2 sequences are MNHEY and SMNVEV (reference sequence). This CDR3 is CASSPRQSLLDTQYF. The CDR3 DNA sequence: TGTGCCAGCAGTCCCAGACAGTCCCTTCTAGATACGCAGTATTTT.

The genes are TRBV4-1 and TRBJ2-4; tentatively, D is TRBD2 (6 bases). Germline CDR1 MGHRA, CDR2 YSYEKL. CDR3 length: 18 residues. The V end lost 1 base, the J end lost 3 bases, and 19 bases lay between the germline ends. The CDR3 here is CASSQVVDTISGKNIQYF. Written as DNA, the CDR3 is TGCGCCAGCAGCCAAGTGGTGGACACAATTAGCGGCAAAAACATTCAGTACTTC.

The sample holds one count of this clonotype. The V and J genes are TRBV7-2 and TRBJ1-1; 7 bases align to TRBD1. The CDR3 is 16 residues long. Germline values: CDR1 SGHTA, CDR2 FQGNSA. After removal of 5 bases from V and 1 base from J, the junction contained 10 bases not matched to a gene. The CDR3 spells CASSRTAGQPNTEAFF. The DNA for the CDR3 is TGTGCCAGCAGCCGTACGGCGGGACAGCCGAACACTGAAGCTTTCTTT.

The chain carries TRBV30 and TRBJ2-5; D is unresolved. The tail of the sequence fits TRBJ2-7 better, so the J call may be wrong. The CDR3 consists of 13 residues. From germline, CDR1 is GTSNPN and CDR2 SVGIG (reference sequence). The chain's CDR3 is CAWRADGSYEQYF. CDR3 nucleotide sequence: TGTGCCTGGAGGGCGGACGGTAGCTACGAGCAGTACTTC.

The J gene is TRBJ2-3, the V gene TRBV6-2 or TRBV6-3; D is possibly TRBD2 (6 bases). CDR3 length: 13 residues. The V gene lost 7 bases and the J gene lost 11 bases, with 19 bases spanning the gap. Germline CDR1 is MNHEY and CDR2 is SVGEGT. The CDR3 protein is CASMDYELKGQYF. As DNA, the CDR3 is TGTGCCAGCATGGACTACGAGCTCAAGGGGCAGTATTTT.

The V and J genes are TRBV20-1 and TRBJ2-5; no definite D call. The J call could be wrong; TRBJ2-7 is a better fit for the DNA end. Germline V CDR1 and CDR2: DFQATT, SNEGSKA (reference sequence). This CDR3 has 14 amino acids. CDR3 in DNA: TGCAGTGCTAGGGCAGCCGGATCCATCTACGAGCAGTACTTC. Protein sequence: CSARAAGSIYEQYF.

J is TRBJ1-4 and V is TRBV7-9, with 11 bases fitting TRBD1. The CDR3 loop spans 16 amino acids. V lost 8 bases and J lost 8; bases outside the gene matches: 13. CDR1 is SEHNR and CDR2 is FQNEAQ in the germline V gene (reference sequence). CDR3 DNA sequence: TGTGCCAGCTCCCATACGCCGGGACAGGGGGAGGAAAAACTGTTTTTT. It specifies CASSHTPGQGEEKLFF.

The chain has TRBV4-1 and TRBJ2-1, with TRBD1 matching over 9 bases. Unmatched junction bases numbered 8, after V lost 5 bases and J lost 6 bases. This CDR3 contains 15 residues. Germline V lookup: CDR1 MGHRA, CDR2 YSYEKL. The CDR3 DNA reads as TGCGCCAGCAGCAATCCGGGACAGGGAATCAATGAGCAGTTCTTC. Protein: CASSNPGQGINEQFF.

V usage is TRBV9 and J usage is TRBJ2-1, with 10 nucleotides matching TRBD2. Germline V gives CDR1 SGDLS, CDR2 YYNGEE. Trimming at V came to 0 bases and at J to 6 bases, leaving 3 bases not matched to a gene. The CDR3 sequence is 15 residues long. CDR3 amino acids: CASSVETSGSNEQFF. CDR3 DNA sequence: TGTGCCAGCAGCGTAGAGACTAGCGGGTCCAATGAGCAGTTCTTC.

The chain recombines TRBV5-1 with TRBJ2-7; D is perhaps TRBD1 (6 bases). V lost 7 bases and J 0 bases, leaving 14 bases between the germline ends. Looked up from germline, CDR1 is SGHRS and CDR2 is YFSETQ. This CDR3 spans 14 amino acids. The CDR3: CASGPGVDSYEQYF. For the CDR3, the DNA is TGCGCCAGCGGTCCAGGGGTGGACTCCTACGAGCAGTACTTC.

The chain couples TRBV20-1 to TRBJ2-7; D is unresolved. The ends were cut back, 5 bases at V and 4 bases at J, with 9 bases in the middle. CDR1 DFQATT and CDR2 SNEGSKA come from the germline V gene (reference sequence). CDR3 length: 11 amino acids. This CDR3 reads CSAFTEYEQYF. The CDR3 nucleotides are TGCAGTGCTTTTACAGAGTACGAGCAGTACTTC.

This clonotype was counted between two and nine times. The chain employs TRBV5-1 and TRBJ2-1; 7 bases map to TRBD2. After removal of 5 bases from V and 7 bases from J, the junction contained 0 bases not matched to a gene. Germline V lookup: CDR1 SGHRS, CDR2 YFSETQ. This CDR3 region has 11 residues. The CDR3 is CASRLANEQFF. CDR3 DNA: TGCGCCAGCAGACTAGCGAATGAGCAGTTCTTC.

The CDR3 DNA reads TGTGCCAGCAGCTTGACAGGCCGCGAGTCCTCCTACGAGCAGTACTTC. The encoded protein is CASSLTGRESSYEQYF. This sequence joins TRBV5-5 and TRBJ2-7, with D maybe TRBD1 (5 bases). Trimming cost V 1 base and J 0 bases, with 14 bases left between them. Germline V gives CDR1 SGHKS, CDR2 YYEKEE (reference sequence). This CDR3 region has 16 residues.

Written as DNA, the CDR3 is TGCAGCTTCAAGGGCGGGAGGAGGAGCACAGATACGCAGTATTTT. Translation gives CSFKGGRRSTDTQYF. The V gene is TRBV29-1, the J gene TRBJ2-3; 8 bases match TRBD2. This CDR3 has 15 amino acids. Germline V gives CDR1 SQVTM, CDR2 ANQGSEA. V lost 8 bases and J lost 0; bases outside the gene matches: 10.

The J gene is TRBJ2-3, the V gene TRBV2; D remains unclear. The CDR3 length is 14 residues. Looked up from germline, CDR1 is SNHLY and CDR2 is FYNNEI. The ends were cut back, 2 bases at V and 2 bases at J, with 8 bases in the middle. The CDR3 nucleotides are TGTGCCAGCAGTGAATCTCGTCCCACAGATACGCAGTATTTT. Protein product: CASSESRPTDTQYF.

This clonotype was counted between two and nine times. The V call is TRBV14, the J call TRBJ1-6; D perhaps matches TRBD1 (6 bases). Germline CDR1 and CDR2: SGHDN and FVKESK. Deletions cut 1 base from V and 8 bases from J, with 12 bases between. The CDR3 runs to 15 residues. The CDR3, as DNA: TGTGCCAGCAGCCAAGTACGGTCAGGGGATTCACCCCTCCACTTT. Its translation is CASSQVRSGDSPLHF.

Here the CDR3 DNA reads TGTGCCAGCAGTGACCAACCGACAGGGTCGGGTACGCAGTATTTT. Translated: CASSDQPTGSGTQYF. The chain combines TRBV6-4 with TRBJ2-3, with TRBD1 matching over 7 bases. The CDR3 runs to 15 residues. Germline assignment: CDR1 MRHNA and CDR2 SNTAGT. The junction had 10 bases not matched to a gene; V was cut back by 2 bases and J by 8 bases.

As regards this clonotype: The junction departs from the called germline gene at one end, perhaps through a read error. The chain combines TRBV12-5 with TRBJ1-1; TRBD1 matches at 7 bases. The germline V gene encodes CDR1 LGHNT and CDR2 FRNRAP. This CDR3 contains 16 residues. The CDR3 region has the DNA TGTGCTAGTGGTCCCCGGGGGAAGGGGGCGGACACTGAAGCTCTCTTT. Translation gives CASGPRGKGADTEALF.

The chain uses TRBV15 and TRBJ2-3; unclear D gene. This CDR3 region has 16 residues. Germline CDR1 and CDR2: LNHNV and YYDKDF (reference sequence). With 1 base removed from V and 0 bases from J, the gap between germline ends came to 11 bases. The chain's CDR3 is CATSRAWSASTDTQYF. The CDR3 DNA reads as TGTGCCACCAGCAGAGCATGGAGTGCTAGCACAGATACGCAGTATTTT.

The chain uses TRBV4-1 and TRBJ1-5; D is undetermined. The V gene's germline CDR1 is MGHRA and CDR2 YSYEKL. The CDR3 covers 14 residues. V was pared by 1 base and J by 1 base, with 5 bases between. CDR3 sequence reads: CASSQGESNQPQHF. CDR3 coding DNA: TGCGCCAGCAGCCAAGGAGAGAGCAATCAGCCCCAGCATTTT.

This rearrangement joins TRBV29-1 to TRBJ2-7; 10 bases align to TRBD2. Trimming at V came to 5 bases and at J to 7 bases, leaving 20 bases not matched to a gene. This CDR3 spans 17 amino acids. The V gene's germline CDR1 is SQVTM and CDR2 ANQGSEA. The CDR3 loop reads CSVFGRTSGGGYNEQYF. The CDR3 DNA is TGCAGCGTTTTCGGCAGGACTAGCGGTGGGGGATACAATGAGCAGTACTTC.

CDR3 region: CASSQDRRVGLSTDTQYF. The CDR3 DNA reads TGCGCCAGCAGCCAAGATAGGAGGGTGGGGCTGAGCACAGATACGCAGTATTTT. This chain uses TRBV4-1 with TRBJ2-3; D might be TRBD2 (6 bases). Between the trimmed V and J ends, which lost 0 bases and 0 bases, there was a span of 16 bases. Germline CDR1 MGHRA, CDR2 YSYEKL. The length of the CDR3 is 18 residues.

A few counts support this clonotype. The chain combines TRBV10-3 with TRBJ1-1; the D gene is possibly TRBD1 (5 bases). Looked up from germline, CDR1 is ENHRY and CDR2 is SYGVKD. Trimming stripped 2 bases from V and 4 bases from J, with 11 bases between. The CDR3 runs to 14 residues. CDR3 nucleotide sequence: TGTGCCATCAGTGAGCGGGGGAGGAGCACTGAAGCTTTCTTT. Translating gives CAISERGRSTEAFF.

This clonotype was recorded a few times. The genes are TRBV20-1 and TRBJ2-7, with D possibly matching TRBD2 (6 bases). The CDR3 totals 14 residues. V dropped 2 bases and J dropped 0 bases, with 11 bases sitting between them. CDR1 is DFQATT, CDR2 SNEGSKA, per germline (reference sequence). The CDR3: CSARSSGSSYEQYF. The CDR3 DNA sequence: TGCAGTGCTAGAAGTAGCGGTAGCTCCTACGAGCAGTACTTC.

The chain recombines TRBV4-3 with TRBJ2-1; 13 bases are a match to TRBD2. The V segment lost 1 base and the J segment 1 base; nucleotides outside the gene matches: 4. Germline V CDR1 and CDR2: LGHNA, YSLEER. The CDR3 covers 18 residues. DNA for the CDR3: TGCGCCAGCAGCCAAGGAATACTAGCGGGGGGGTCCTACAATGAGCAGTTCTTC. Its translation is CASSQGILAGGSYNEQFF.

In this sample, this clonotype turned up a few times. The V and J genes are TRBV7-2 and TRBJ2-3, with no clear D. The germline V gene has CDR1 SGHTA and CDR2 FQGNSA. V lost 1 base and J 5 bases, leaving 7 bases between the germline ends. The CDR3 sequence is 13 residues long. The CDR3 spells CASSLEEIDTQYF. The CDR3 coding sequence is TGTGCCAGCAGCTTAGAGGAAATAGATACGCAGTATTTT.

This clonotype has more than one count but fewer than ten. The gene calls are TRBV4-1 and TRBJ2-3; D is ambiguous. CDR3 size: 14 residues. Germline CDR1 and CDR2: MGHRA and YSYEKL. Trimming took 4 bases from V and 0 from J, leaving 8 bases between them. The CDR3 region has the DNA TGCGCCAGCAGCCCCCCGGAAAGCACAGATACGCAGTATTTT. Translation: CASSPPESTDTQYF.

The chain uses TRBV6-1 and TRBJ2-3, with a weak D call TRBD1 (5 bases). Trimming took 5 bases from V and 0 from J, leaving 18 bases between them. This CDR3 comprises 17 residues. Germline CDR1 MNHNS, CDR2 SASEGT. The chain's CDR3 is CASSQRTTGASTDTQYF. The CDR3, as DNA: TGTGCCAGCAGTCAAAGAACCACAGGAGCTAGCACAGATACGCAGTATTTT.

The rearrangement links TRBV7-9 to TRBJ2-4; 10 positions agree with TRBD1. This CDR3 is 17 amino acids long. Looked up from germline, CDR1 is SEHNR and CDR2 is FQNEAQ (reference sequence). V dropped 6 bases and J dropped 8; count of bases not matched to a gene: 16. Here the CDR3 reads CASSNPGTGAGKDIQYF. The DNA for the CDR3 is TGTGCCAGCAGTAATCCCGGGACAGGGGCTGGTAAGGACATTCAGTACTTC.

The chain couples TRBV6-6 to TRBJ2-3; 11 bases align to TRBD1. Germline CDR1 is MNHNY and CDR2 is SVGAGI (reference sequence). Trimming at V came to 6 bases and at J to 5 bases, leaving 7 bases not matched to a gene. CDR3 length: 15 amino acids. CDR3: CASRRGQGAVDTQYF. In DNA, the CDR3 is TGTGCCAGCAGACGCGGACAGGGGGCCGTAGATACGCAGTATTTT.